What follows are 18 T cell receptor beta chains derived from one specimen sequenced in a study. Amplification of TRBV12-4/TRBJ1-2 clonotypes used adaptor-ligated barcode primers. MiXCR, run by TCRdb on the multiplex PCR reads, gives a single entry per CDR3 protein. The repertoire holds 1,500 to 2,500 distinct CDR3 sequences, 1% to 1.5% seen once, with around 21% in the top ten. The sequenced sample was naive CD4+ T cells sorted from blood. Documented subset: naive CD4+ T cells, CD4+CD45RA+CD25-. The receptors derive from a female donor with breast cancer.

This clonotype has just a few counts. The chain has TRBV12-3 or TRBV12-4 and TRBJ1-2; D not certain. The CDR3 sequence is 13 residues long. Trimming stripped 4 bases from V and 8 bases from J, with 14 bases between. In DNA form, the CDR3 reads TGTGCCAGCAGTTCTGGACCAGCCCAAGGCTACACCTTC. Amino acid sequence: CASSSGPAQGYTF.

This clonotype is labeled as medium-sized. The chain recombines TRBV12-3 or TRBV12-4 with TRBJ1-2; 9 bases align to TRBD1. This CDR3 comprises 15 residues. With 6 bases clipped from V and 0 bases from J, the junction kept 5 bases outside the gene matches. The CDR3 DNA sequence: TGTGCCAGCAGCGGGACAGGGAGAACTAACTATGGCTACACCTTC. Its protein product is CASSGTGRTNYGYTF.

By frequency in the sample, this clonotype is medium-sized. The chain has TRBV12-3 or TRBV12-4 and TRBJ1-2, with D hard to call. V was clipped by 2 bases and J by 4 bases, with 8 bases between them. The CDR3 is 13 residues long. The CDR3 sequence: CASSLSHSYGYTF. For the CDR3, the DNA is TGTGCCAGCAGTTTAAGCCACTCCTATGGCTACACCTTC.

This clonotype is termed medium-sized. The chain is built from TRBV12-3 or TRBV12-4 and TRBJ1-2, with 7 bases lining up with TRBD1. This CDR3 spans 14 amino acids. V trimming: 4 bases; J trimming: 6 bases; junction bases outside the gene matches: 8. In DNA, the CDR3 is TGTGCCAGCAGTTCCCCATTCGACAGGGATGGCTACACCTTC. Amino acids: CASSSPFDRDGYTF.

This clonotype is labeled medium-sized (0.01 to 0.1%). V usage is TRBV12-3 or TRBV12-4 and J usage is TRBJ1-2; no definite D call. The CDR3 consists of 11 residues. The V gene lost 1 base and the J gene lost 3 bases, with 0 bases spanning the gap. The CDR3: CASSLDYGYTF. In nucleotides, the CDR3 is TGTGCCAGCAGTTTAGACTATGGCTACACCTTC.

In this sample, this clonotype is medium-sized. The CDR3 coding sequence is TGTGCCAGCAGTTCTCGGAAGGGTTATGGCTACACCTTC. As protein: CASSSRKGYGYTF. The rearrangement joins TRBV12-3 or TRBV12-4 to TRBJ1-2; D unresolved. Between the trimmed V and J ends, which lost 4 bases and 5 bases, there was a span of 11 bases. The CDR3 extends over 13 amino acids.

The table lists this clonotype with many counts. The DNA for the CDR3 is TGTGCCAGCAGTTCCGACAGGCCCACTAACTATGGCTACACCTTC. This gives the protein CASSSDRPTNYGYTF. The chain couples TRBV12-3 or TRBV12-4 to TRBJ1-2; the D gene is possibly TRBD1 (6 bases). The CDR3 length is 15 residues. Trimming took 4 bases from V and 0 from J, leaving 12 bases between them.

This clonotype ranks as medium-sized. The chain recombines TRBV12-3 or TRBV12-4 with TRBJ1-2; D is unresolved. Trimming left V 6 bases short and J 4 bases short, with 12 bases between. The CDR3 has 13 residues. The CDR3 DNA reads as TGTGCCAGCAGCTTCGACGCCAGCTATGGCTACACCTTC. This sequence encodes CASSFDASYGYTF.

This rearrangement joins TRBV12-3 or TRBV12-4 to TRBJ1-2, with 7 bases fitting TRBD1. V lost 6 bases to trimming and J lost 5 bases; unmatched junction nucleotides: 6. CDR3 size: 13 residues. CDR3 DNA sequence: TGTGCCAGCAGGCGGGACAGCATATATGGCTACACCTTC. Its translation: CASRRDSIYGYTF.

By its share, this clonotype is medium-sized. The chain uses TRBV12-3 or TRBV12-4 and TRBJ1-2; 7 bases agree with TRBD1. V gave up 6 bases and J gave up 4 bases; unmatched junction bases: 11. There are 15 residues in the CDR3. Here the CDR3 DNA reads TGTGCCAGCAGGGAGACAGGGACTCCTGGCTATGGCTACACCTTC. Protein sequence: CASRETGTPGYGYTF.

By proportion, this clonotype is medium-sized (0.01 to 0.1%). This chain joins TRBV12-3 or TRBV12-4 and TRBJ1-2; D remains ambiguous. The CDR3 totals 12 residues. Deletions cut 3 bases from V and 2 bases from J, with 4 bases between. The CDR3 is CASSLWNYGYTF. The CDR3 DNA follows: TGTGCCAGCAGTTTGTGGAACTATGGCTACACCTTC.

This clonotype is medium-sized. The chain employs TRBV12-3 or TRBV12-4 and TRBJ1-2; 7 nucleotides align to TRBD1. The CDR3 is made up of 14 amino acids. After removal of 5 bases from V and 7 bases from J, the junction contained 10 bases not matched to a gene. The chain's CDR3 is CASSRLTGFIGYTF. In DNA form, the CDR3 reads TGTGCCAGCAGTCGCCTGACAGGGTTCATTGGCTACACCTTC.

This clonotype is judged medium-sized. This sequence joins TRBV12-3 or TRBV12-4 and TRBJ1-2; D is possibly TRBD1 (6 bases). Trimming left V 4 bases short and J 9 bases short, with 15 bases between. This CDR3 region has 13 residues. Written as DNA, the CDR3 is TGTGCCAGCAGTTCTAGATACAGGGTGCGCTACACCTTC. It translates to CASSSRYRVRYTF.

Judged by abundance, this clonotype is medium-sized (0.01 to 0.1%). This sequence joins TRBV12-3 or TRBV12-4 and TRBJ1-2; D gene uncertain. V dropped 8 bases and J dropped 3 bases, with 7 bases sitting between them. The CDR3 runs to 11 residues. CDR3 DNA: TGTGCCAGCCGGGAGGACTATGGCTACACCTTC. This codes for CASREDYGYTF.

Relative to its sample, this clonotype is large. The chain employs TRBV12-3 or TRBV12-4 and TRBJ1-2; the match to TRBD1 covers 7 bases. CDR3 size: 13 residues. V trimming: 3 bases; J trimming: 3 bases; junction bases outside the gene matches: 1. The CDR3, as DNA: TGTGCCAGCAGTTTCGACAGGGACTATGGCTACACCTTC. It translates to CASSFDRDYGYTF.

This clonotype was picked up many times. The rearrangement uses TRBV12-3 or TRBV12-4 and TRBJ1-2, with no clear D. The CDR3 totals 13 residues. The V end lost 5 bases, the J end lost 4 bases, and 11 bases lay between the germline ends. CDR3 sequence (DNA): TGTGCCAGCAGTCCGGCACGGCTCTATGGCTACACCTTC. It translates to CASSPARLYGYTF.

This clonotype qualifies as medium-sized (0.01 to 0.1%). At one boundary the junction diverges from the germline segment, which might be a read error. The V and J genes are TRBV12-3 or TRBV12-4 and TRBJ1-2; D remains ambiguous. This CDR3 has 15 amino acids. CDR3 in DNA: TGTGCCACCAGTCCGGGTGGAGGACCTAACTATGGCTACACCTTC. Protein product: CATSPGGGPNYGYTF.

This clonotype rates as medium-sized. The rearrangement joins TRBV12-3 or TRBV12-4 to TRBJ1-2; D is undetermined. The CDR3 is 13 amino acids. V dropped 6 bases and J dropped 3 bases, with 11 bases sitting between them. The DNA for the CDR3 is TGTGCCAGCAGCACACGTCAGGACTATGGCTACACCTTC. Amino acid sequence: CASSTRQDYGYTF.